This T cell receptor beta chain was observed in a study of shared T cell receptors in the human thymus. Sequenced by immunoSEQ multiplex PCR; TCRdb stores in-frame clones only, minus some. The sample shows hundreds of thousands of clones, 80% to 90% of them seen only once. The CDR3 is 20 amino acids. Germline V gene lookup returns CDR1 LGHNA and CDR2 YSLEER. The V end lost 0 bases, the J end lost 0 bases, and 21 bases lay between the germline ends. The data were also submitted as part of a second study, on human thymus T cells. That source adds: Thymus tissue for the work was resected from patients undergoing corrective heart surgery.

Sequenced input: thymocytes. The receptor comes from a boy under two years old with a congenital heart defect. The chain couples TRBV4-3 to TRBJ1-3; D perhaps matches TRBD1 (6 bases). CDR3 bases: TGCGCCAGCAGCCAAGATCGTACAGGGCCCGTAGCCCTCTCTGGAAACACCATATATTTT. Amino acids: CASSQDRTGPVALSGNTIYF.